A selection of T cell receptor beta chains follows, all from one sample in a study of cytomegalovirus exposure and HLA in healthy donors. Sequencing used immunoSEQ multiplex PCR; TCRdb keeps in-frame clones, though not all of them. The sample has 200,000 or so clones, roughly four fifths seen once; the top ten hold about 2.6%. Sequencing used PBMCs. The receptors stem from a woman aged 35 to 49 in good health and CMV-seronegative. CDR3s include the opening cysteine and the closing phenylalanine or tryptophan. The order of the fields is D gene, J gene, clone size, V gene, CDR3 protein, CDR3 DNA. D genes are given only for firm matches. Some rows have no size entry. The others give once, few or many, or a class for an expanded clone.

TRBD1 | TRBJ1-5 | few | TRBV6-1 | CASSLTGDQPQHF | TGTGCCAGCAGCTTGACAGGGGATCAGCCCCAGCATTTT
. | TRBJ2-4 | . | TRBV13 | CASSSTYETTKNIQYF | TGTGCCAGCAGCTCCACTTATGAAACCACCAAAAACATTCAGTACTTC
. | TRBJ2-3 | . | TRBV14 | CASSQGQFASTDTQYF | TGTGCCAGCAGCCAAGGACAGTTCGCTAGCACAGATACGCAGTATTTT
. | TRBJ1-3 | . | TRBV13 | CASSLVSGNTIYF | TGTGCCAGCAGCTTAGTATCTGGAAACACCATATATTTT
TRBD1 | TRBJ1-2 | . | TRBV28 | CASSWDRGKGYTF | TGTGCCAGCTCCTGGGACAGGGGTAAGGGCTACACCTTC
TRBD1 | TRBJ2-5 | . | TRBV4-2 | CASSQRRDRVLGETQYF | TGTGCCAGCAGCCAACGCCGGGACAGGGTGTTAGGAGAGACCCAGTACTTC
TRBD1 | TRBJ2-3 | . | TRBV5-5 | CASSSAGTGVPDTQYF | TGTGCCAGCAGCTCCGCCGGGACAGGGGTTCCAGATACGCAGTATTTT
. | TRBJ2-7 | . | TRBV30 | CAWRSLAGEQYF | TGTGCCTGGAGGAGCCTCGCGGGCGAGCAGTACTTC
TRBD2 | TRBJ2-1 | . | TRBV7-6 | CASSTPGTSGIISGAYNEQFF | TGTGCCAGCAGCACCCCCGGGACTAGCGGGATCATCTCCGGGGCCTACAATGAGCAGTTCTTC
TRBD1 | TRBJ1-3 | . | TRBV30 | CAWSLQGLAIYF | TGTGCCTGGAGCTTACAGGGGCTCGCCATATATTTT
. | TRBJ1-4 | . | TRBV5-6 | CASSSGQMSEKLFF | TGTGCCAGCAGCTCTGGACAGATGAGCGAAAAACTGTTTTTT
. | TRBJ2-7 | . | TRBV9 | CASSVAGEGYEQYF | TGTGCCAGCAGCGTAGCCGGGGAAGGCTACGAGCAGTACTTC
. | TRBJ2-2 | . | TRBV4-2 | CASSQDWRLATTGELFF | TGTGCCAGCAGCCAAGATTGGAGATTAGCGACCACCGGGGAGCTGTTTTTT
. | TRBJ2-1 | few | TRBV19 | CASSRYGGNEQFF | TGTGCCAGTAGTCGATACGGGGGCAATGAGCAGTTCTTC
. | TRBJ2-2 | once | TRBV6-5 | CASSLRGISGELFF | TGTGCCAGCAGTTTAAGAGGGATCAGCGGGGAGCTGTTTTTT
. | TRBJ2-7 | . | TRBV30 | CASSPVQTPILSYEQYF | TGTGCCTCTTCGCCCGTCCAAACTCCAATACTCTCCTACGAGCAGTACTTC
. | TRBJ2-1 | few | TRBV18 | CASSRSLGGGANEQFF | TGTGCCAGCTCACGGAGCCTGGGCGGAGGGGCCAATGAGCAGTTCTTC
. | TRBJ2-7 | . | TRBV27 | CASSFSRQSYEQYF | TGTGCCAGCAGTTTTTCGAGGCAATCCTACGAGCAGTACTTC